A selection of T cell receptor beta chains follows, all from one sample in a study of shared clonotypes between healthy human individuals. Measured with immunoSEQ multiplex PCR; TCRdb has only the in-frame clones, and not every one. The sample has nearly 750,000 clones; approximately 72% are singletons. The sample consisted of memory CD4+ T cells sorted from blood. These receptors all come from a woman aged 25 to 39 in good health. The CDR3 runs from the conserved cysteine through the conserved F or W. D genes are given only for firm matches. The size field is filled for only some rows; it gives once, few, many or a size class.

j_gene	abundance	len	d_gene	v_gene	CDR3aa	CDR3nt
TRBJ1-2	.	13	TRBD1	TRBV30	CAWSGTGGNGYTF	TGTGCCTGGAGCGGGACAGGGGGTAATGGCTACACCTTC
TRBJ2-1	.	15	TRBD2	TRBV6-6	CASSSTSGRNNEQFF	TGTGCCAGCAGCTCAACTAGCGGGAGAAACAATGAGCAGTTCTTC
TRBJ2-3	.	16	.	TRBV7-9	CASSLRLAPNADTQYF	TGTGCCAGCAGCTTGCGCCTTGCACCTAATGCAGATACGCAGTATTTT
TRBJ2-7	.	15	TRBD2	TRBV5-4	CASSQGASGSYEQYF	TGTGCCAGCAGCCAAGGGGCTAGCGGGAGCTACGAGCAGTACTTC
TRBJ2-1	.	17	.	TRBV7-9	CASSLREARTSYNEQFF	TGTGCCAGCAGCTTAAGGGAAGCTAGGACCTCCTACAATGAGCAGTTCTTC
TRBJ2-3	few	13	.	TRBV9	CASSVGSTDTQYF	TGTGCCAGCAGCGTAGGCTCCACAGATACGCAGTATTTT
TRBJ2-7	.	13	.	TRBV7-2	CASSLDGPYEQYF	TGTGCCAGCAGCTTAGACGGTCCCTACGAGCAGTACTTC
TRBJ2-2	.	14	.	TRBV4-1	CASSQEPGAGELFF	TGCGCCAGCAGCCAAGAACCAGGCGCCGGGGAGCTGTTTTTT
TRBJ2-7	.	16	.	TRBV4-1	CASSQEPAGLFYEQYF	TGCGCCAGCAGCCAAGAGCCAGCGGGCCTTTTCTACGAGCAGTACTTC
TRBJ2-2	.	13	.	TRBV28	CATIHQGTGELFF	TGTGCCACCATACACCAGGGCACCGGGGAGCTGTTTTTT